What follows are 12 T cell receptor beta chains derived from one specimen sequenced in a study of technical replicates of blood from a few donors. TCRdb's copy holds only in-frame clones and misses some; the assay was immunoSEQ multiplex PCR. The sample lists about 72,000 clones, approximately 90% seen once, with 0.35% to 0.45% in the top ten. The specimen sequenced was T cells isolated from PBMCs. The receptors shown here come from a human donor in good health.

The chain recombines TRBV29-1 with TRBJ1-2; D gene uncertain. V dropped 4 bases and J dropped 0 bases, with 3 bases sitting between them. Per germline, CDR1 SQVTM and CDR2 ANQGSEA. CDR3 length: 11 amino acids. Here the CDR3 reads CSVVANYGYTF. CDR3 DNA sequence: TGCAGCGTTGTAGCTAACTATGGCTACACCTTC.

Written as DNA, the CDR3 is TGTGCCAGCAGTCAGGCGGGAGGGAACACCGGGGAGCTGTTTTTT. Amino acid sequence: CASSQAGGNTGELFF. This chain joins TRBV2 and TRBJ2-2; 8 positions agree with TRBD2. This CDR3 region has 15 residues. The germline V gene encodes CDR1 SNHLY and CDR2 FYNNEI. The J segment lost 1 base and the V segment lost 5 bases, leaving 3 bases of the junction unmatched.

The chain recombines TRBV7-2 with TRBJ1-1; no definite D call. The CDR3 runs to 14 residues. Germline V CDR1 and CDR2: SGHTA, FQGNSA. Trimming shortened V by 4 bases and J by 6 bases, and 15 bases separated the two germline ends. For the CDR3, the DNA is TGTGCCAGCAGCTCTGGACGGGAAATAGCTGAAGCTTTCTTT. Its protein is CASSSGREIAEAFF.

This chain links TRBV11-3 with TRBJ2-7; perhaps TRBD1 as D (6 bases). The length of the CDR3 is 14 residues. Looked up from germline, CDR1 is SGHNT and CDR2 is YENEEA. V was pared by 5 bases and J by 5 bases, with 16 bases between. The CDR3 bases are TGTGCCAGCAGCCCCCGGTGGGACAAGAACGAGCAGTACTTC. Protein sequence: CASSPRWDKNEQYF.

The DNA for the CDR3 is TGTGCCAGCAGCACCTCCGGGGTCGACAATGAGCAGTTCTTC. Protein: CASSTSGVDNEQFF. This sequence joins TRBV11-3 and TRBJ2-1, with a tentative D call TRBD2 (5 bases). In germline, CDR1 is SGHNT, CDR2 YENEEA. Between the trimmed V and J ends, which lost 5 bases and 5 bases, there was a span of 13 bases. CDR3 length: 14 amino acids.

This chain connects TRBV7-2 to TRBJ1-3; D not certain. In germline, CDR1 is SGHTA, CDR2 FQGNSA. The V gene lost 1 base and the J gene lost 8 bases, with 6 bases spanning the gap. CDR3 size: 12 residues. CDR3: CASSLVSDTIYF. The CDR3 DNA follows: TGTGCCAGCAGCTTAGTCTCGGACACCATATATTTT.

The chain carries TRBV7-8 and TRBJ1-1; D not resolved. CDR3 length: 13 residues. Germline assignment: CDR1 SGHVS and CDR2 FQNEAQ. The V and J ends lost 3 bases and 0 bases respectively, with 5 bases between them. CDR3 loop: CASSFAMNTEAFF. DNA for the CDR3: TGTGCCAGCAGCTTCGCTATGAACACTGAAGCTTTCTTT.

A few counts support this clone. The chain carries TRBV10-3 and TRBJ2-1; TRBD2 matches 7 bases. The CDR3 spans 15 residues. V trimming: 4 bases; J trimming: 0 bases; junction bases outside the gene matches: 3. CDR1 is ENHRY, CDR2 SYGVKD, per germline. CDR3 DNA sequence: TGTGCCATCAGTGGGGAGCGGGGCTCCTACAATGAGCAGTTCTTC. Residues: CAISGERGSYNEQFF.

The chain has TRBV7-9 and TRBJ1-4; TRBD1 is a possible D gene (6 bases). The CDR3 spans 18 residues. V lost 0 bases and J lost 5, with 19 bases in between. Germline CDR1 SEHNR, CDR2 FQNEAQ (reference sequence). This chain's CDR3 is CASSLATGGIFPNEKLFF. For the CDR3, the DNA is TGTGCCAGCAGCTTAGCGACAGGTGGAATATTCCCAAATGAAAAACTGTTTTTT.

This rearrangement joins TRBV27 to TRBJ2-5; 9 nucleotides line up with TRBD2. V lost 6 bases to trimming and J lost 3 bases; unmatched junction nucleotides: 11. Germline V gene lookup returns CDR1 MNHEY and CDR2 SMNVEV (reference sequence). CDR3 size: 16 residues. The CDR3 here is CASSRFRAGGEETQYF. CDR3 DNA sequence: TGTGCCAGCAGCAGATTTAGGGCGGGAGGGGAAGAGACCCAGTACTTC.

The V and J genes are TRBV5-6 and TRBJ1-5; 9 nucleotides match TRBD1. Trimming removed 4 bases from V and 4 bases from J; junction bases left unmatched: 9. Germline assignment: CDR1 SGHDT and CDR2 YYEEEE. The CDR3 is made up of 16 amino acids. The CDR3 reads CASSRGQGKGNQPQHF. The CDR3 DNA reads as TGTGCCAGCAGCCGGGGACAGGGAAAGGGAAATCAGCCCCAGCATTTT. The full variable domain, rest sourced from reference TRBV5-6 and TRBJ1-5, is DAGVTQSPTHLIKTRGQQVTLRCSPKSGHDTVSWYQQALGQGPQFIFQYYEEEERQRGNFPDRFSGHQFPNYSSELNVNALLLGDSALYLCASSRGQGKGNQPQHFGDGTRLSIL.

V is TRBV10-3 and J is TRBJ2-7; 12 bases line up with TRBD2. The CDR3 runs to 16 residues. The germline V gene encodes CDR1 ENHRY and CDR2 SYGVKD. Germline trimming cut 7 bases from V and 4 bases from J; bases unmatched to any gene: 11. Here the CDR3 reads CAIKMGLTSGRYEQYF. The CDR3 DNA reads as TGTGCCATCAAAATGGGTTTGACTAGCGGGAGATACGAGCAGTACTTC.